The entry below gives a single T cell receptor (beta chain) sequence along with its context. Its target is not known. The CDR3 extends over 13 amino acids. Per the germline V gene, CDR1 is DFQATT and CDR2 is SNEGSKA (reference sequence). V lost 1 base and J lost 6, with 9 bases in between. The data originate from a study of T-cell memory formation after mild COVID-19. Study as a whole: Clusters were largely donor specific.

Points from the study as a whole: The authors did not confirm SARS-CoV-2 specificity of second-wave clones peaking day 37. Clones contracting over day 15 to 85 were CD4/CD8 balanced, with later expanders leaning CD4+.

Employing constant-segment primers, 5'RACE generated TCR alpha and TCR beta cDNA libraries bearing sample barcodes and UMIs. TCRdb itself ran the 5' RACE reads through MiXCR, one entry per CDR3 protein. The data show about 340,000 distinct CDR3 sequences, roughly 13% seen once. The gene calls are TRBV20-1 and TRBJ2-2; D unresolved. This clonotype was obtained from a man between 18 and 29 years old who had mild COVID-19 (a few samples of this study predate the infection). Cell type and time point are not known. What was sequenced was PBMCs or a T cell subset sorted from them (not recorded which). CDR3 in DNA: TGCAGTGCTAGAGCTAGGAGCTCCGGGGAGCTGTTTTTT. Translating it yields CSARARSSGELFF.